Shown below are 7 T cell receptor beta chains from a single sample sequenced in a study of cytomegalovirus exposure and HLA in healthy donors. Sequencing used immunoSEQ multiplex PCR; TCRdb keeps in-frame clones, though not all of them. The sample consists of about 360,000 clones, around 86% of them appearing once. What was sequenced was PBMCs. These receptors all stem from a woman aged 18-30 years in good health and CMV-seronegative.

This chain connects TRBV11-2 to TRBJ1-3; D is unclear. The V and J ends lost 2 bases and 0 bases respectively, with 8 bases between them. Looked up from germline, CDR1 is SGHAT and CDR2 is FQNNGV. This CDR3 contains 15 residues. CDR3 nucleotides: TGTGCCAGCAGCTTAACTCCTTCCTCTGGAAACACCATATATTTT. This sequence encodes CASSLTPSSGNTIYF. The full variable domain, its missing parts supplied by reference TRBV11-2 and TRBJ1-3, is EAGVAQSPRYKIIEKRQSVAFWCNPISGHATLYWYQQILGQGPKLLIQFQNNGVVDDSQLPKDRFSAERLKGVDSTLKIQPAKLEDSAVYLCASSLTPSSGNTIYFGEGSWLTVV.

The genes are TRBV28 and TRBJ2-2, with D possibly TRBD1 on 6 matching bases. The CDR3 consists of 14 residues. Trimming cost V 2 bases and J 4 bases, with 8 bases left between them. The germline CDR1 and CDR2 sequences are MDHEN and SYDVKM. The CDR3 DNA reads as TGTGCCAGCAGTTTACAGGGGCCCACCGGGGAGCTGTTTTTT. This translates into CASSLQGPTGELFF. Variable domain in full (rest from reference TRBV28 and TRBJ2-2): DVKVTQSSRYLVKRTGEKVFLECVQDMDHENMFWYRQDPGLGLRLIYFSYDVKMKEKGDIPEGYSVSREKKERFSLILESASTNQTSMYLCASSLQGPTGELFFGEGSRLTVL.

The chain recombines TRBV2 with TRBJ1-2; D may be TRBD1 (6 bases). Trimming took 5 bases from V and 3 from J, leaving 22 bases between them. This CDR3 region has 17 residues. Germline V gene sequence: CDR1 SNHLY, CDR2 FYNNEI. CDR3 nucleotides: TGTGCCAGCAGTAGGTCGGAGGACAGAGGAATCTACTATGGCTACACCTTC. Translation: CASSRSEDRGIYYGYTF.

The rearrangement uses TRBV11-2 and TRBJ1-2; 8 nucleotides line up with TRBD1. This CDR3 is built from 15 residues. The J segment lost 0 bases and the V segment lost 5 bases, leaving 5 bases of the junction unmatched. The germline V gene has CDR1 SGHAT and CDR2 FQNNGV. This CDR3 is CASSLWTGTNYGYTF. The CDR3 bases are TGTGCCAGCAGCCTATGGACAGGGACTAACTATGGCTACACCTTC.

The CDR3 loop is CASSPQGRTDTQYF. DNA for the CDR3: TGTGCCAGCAGTCCACAGGGTCGGACAGATACGCAGTATTTT. The V and J genes are TRBV28 and TRBJ2-3; a weak D match, TRBD1 (6 bases). CDR1 is MDHEN, CDR2 SYDVKM, per germline. The length of the CDR3 is 14 residues. The V end was cut by 5 bases, the J end by 3 bases, with 12 bases between.

The gene calls are TRBV5-1 and TRBJ2-5; 11 nucleotides agree with TRBD2. The CDR3 runs 16 residues. V lost 0 bases and J lost 4; bases outside the gene matches: 5. CDR1 is SGHRS, CDR2 YFSETQ, per germline. This CDR3 is CASSLVLAGGRETQYF. CDR3 DNA sequence: TGCGCCAGCAGCTTGGTATTAGCGGGAGGGCGAGAGACCCAGTACTTC.

This chain links TRBV7-6 with TRBJ2-1, with D possibly matching TRBD2 (6 bases). The CDR3 totals 16 residues. V lost 0 bases and J 5 bases, leaving 14 bases between the germline ends. From germline, CDR1 is SGHVS and CDR2 FNYEAQ. The DNA of the CDR3 is TGTGCCAGCAGCTTAGCAGCGTATAGCGGCCACAATGAGCAGTTCTTC. This translates into CASSLAAYSGHNEQFF.